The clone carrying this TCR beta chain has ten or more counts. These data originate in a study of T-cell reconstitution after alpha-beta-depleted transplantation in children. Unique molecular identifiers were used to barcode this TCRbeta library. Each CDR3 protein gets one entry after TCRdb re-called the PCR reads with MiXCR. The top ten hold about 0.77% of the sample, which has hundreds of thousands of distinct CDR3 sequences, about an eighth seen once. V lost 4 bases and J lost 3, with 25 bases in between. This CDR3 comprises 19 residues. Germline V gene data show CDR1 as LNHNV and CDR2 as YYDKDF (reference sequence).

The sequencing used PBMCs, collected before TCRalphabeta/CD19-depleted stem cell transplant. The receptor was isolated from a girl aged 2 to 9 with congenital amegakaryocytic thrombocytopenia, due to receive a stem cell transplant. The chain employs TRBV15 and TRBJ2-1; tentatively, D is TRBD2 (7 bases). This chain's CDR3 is CATSTLVGGGGLIYNEQFF. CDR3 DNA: TGTGCCACCAGCACATTAGTAGGGGGAGGGGGGTTGATCTACAATGAGCAGTTCTTC.